The TCR beta chain under discussion was sequenced for a study of blood T cell repertoires in COVID-19. Across the study: Whether acute or convalescent, the COVID-19 samples came from the United States, Italy and Spain. PBMCs, B-cell-depleted T cells, or T cells provided the cDNA or gDNA that made up the material.

The germline V gene encodes CDR1 SGDLS and CDR2 YYNGEE. J lost 8 bases, V lost 4 bases, and 8 bases had no gene match. There are 14 residues in the CDR3. The assay was immunoSEQ multiplex PCR, and TCRdb's table has in-frame clones only and misses some. Among under 110,000 clones listed, roughly four fifths were seen once. Sequencing was carried out using peripheral blood. The rearrangement joins TRBV9 to TRBJ2-1, with TRBD1 identical over 8 bases. The TCR sequence derives from a woman aged 60-75 years with acute or convalescent COVID-19. The CDR3 here is CASSKTGASDEQFF. DNA of the CDR3: TGTGCCAGCAGCAAGACAGGGGCAAGCGATGAGCAGTTCTTC.